The T cell receptor beta chain described here comes from a study of regulatory T cells in long-lasting Graves disease (dated by TCRdb to the early 2020s). Concerning the study at large: Newly diagnosed Graves' disease patients had taken antithyroid drugs for less than 3 months. Patients with persistent Graves' disease were compared with patients with newly diagnosed Graves' disease using TCR sequencing and RNA sequencing of peripheral blood. The study was registered as a clinical trial and conducted in China. A total of roughly 35 samples underwent TCR sequencing: some 13 from persistent and some 20 from newly diagnosed Graves' disease patients.

Inclusive of the bounding cysteine and phenylalanine, the CDR3 is 15 residues long. Only the CDR3 portion is preserved as DNA: 45 bases, with reading frame beginning at the first base. V gives up 6 bases and J gives up 5 bases, and the segment between their germline ends measures 20 bases. The germline V gene provides CDR1 SGHRS and CDR2 YFSETQ. The library was generated by multiplex PCR. This sample was sequenced with an Illumina HiSeq 4000. CDR3 regions were amplified by Arm-PCR with iRepertoire HTBI primers to construct TCR beta libraries. PCR products were gel purified before sequencing. As for the original processing: Gene usage analysis of CDR3 amino acid clonotypes relied on the roughly 60 TRBV and 14 TRBJ segments identified across samples. Filtered high-quality paired reads were merged into contigs using COPE and FqMerger. BLAST was used to align contigs to IMGT TRBV, TRBD and TRBJ reference genes, and CDR3 was defined according to IMGT. Clonotypes above 0.1% frequency were classified as highly expanded clones. Shannon entropy served as the measure of repertoire diversity, while the Gini coefficient captured V-J evenness. A clonotype found in more than one individual was treated as public. The public reads were reprocessed in TCRdb via fastp at Q25 and MiXCR, keeping in-frame beta chains. Under each unique CDR3 protein, matching rows form one entry showing the most common genes and DNA. The V and J calls and clone size are TCRdb's, not the authors'. For this sample there are around 480,000 distinct CDR3 sequences; about 16% appear just once. The top ten clonotypes cover 9% to 15% of the sample.

In light of the paper, this sample's time point label describes: newly diagnosed GD, antithyroid drugs for less than 3 months. For both TCR sequencing and RNA sequencing, RNA was extracted from PBMCs in TRIzol. The diagnosis of Graves' disease followed American Thyroid Association guidelines. Recruitment of patients was carried out at an endocrinology department in Xi'an, China. From each patient, approximately 10 milliliters of peripheral blood was collected into an EDTA anticoagulant tube. Ficoll Paque Plus density gradient separation was used to isolate PBMCs, and no additional T cell sorting was done. RNA quality was checked with an Agilent 2100 Bioanalyzer and agarose gel, and concentration with a NanoDrop 2000. What the study reported, not specific to this receptor: As a limitation, the authors acknowledged that the small sample size may reduce accuracy. Because the primary lesion, thyroid tissue, could not be accessed, the study looked at peripheral blood alone. Sequencing and analysis were limited to the TCR beta chain. Patients with persistent disease shared more public clonotypes (fewer than 3,000) than newly diagnosed patients did (966). Persistent disease showed preferential use of TRBV28, TRBJ1-2 and TRBJ2-5, whereas newly diagnosed disease favored TRBV20-1 and TRBJ2-1. Compared with newly diagnosed patients, persistent Graves' disease patients had lower TCR Shannon entropy and fewer highly expanded clones, which suggests clonal expansion.

This clonotype occurred a few times. Its antigen specificity is not known. No qualities accompany the bases; no much larger clone lies one base away. These data also formed part of another study, on T cells in Graves' hyperthyroidism and ophthalmopathy. The second publication reports: Stable Graves' hyperthyroidism was defined as the absence of progression to ophthalmopathy over 18 months of follow-up. Hyperthyroidism patients were newly diagnosed, with disease duration under 2 months, and aged 18 to 65 years. Patients with uncontrolled infections, other autoimmune diseases, pregnancy or lactation were excluded. Clinical symptoms, serum thyroxine and TRAb, thyroid ultrasound, and orbital computed tomography formed the basis for the diagnoses. The first round of RT-PCR for the TCR CDR3 was performed with the HTBI primer set and the Qiagen OneStep RT-PCR kit. Blood samples also contained most of the expanded thyroid clonotypes (frequency above 0.001), which suggests that blood repertoires may reflect thyroid immune responses. A model built on a 13 V-J signature distinguished ophthalmopathy from stable hyperthyroidism, reaching about 88% sensitivity and 81% to 83% specificity in cross-validation and 80%/75% in testing. In validation, progression to ophthalmopathy was predicted by the model with 70.59% sensitivity and around 75% specificity, a median of 6.5 months before onset. A discovery cohort of about 100 patients, approximately 45 with Graves' ophthalmopathy and 55 to 65 with stable Graves' hyperthyroidism, was used to find distinguishing TCR V-J signatures. Prospective prediction of ophthalmopathy was tested in an independent validation cohort of 18 to 20 hyperthyroidism patients and 15 to 17 patients who later progressed to ophthalmopathy. The roughly 91 discovery patients were randomly split 7:3 into training and test sets. Thyroid tissue and blood T-cell repertoires from more than 5 Graves' hyperthyroidism patients were also compared in the study. After sampling, hyperthyroidism patients received methimazole starting at 30 mg daily, and ophthalmopathy patients received high-dose intravenous methylprednisolone. The libraries were constructed in a second round of multiplex PCR and then size-selected and purified. Paired-end sequencing of the libraries was performed with 100 bp reads on an Illumina HiSeq2000. SOAPnuke was used to process the raw data, with reads discarded if the reads contained adapters or uncalled bases, had a mean Phred below 15, or lacked an exact constant-primer or identifier match. High-quality paired reads were merged with COPE v1.2.5, and unique nucleotide sequences were defined as clonotypes. MiTCR v1.1 was used to align clonotypes to the IMGT TRBV, TRBD and TRBJ reference segments. Analysis was restricted to V-J combinations with a frequency above 0.0001, which covered about 99% of repertoires. The TCS score was defined as F50 (clonal expansion) divided by E x V (chaos), with BLOSUM62-based TCRdist calculated between CDR3 peptides within each V-J. Welch's t-statistics and random forest reduced 500 to 550 V-J features to some 14, which were used in a naive Bayes classifier (R e1071). Sample size was not statistically predetermined, and investigators were not blinded to group allocation. The paper describes TCR Vbeta CDR3 sequencing of more than 120 peripheral blood samples, made up of about 41 ophthalmopathy patients, more than 70 hyperthyroidism patients and about 17 progressor patients.

The sample was peripheral blood mononuclear cells (PBMCs), taken at new diagnosis, from a patient treated with antithyroid drugs. The chain employs TRBV5-1 and TRBJ2-5; the D element might be TRBD1 or TRBD2, as each aligns at 5 bases. The receptor comes from a man aged 40-49 years with Graves disease. Donor details come from another sample of the same person, matched by shared clones. The CDR3 region reads CASKAVQGAGETQYF. In nucleotide form, the sequence is TGCGCCAGCAAAGCGGTCCAGGGAGCCGGGGAGACCCAGTACTTC.